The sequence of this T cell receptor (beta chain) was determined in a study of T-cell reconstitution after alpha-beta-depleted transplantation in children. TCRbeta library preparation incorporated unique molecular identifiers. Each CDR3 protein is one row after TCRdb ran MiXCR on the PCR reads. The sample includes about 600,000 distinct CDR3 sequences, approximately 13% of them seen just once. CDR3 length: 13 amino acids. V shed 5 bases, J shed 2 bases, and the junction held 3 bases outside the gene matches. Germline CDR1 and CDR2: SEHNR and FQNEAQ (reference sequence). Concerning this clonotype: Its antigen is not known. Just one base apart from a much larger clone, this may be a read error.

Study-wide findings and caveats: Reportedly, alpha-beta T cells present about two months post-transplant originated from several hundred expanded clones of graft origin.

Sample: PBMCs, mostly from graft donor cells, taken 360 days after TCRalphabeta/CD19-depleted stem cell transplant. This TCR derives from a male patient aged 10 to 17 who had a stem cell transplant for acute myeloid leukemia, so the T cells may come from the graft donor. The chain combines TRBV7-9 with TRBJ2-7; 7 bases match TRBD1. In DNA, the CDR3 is TGTGCCAGCAGCCGACAGGGCACCTACGAGCAGTACTTC. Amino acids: CASSRQGTYEQYF. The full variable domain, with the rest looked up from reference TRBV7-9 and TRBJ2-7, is DTGVSQNPRHKITKRGQNVTFRCDPISEHNRLYWYRQTLGQGPEFLTYFQNEAQLEKSRLLSDRFSAERPKGSFSTLEIQRTEQGDSAMYLCASSRQGTYEQYFGPGTRLTVT.